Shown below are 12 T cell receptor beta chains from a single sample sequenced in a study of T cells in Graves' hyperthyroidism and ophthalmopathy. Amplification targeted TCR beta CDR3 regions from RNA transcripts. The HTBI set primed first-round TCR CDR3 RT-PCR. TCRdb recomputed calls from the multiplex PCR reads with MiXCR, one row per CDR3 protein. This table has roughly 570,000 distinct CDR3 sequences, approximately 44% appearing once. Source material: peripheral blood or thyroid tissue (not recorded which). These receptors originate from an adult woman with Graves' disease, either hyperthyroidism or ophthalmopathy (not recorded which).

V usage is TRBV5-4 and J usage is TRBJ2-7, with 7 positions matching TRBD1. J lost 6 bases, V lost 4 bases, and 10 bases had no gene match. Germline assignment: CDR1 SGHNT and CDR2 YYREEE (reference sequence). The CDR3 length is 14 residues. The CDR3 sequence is CASSPMTGIGEQYF. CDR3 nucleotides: TGTGCCAGCAGCCCCATGACAGGGATAGGCGAGCAGTACTTC.

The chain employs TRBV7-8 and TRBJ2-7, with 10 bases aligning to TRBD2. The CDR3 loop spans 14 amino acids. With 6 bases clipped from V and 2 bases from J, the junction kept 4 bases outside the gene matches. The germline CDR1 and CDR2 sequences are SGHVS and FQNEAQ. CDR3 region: CASRGLAVTYEQYF. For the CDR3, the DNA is TGTGCCAGCAGAGGACTAGCGGTGACCTACGAGCAGTACTTC. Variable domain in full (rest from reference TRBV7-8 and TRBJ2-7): GAGVSQSPRYKVAKRGQDVALRCDPISGHVSLFWYQQALGQGPEFLTYFQNEAQLDKSGLPSDRFFAERPEGSVSTLKIQRTQQEDSAVYLCASRGLAVTYEQYFGPGTRLTVT.

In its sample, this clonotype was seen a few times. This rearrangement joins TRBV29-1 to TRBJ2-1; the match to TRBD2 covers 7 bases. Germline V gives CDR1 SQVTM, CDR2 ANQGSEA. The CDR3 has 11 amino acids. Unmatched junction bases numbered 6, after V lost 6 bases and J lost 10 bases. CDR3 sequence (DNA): TGCAGCGTGGAACTAGCGCGGGAGCAGTTCTTC. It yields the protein CSVELAREQFF.

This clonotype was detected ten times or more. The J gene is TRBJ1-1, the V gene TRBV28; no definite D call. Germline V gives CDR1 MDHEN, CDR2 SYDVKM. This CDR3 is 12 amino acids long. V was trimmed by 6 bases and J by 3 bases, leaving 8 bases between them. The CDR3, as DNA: TGTGCCAGCAGAGACCGGGACACTGAAGCTTTCTTT. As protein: CASRDRDTEAFF.

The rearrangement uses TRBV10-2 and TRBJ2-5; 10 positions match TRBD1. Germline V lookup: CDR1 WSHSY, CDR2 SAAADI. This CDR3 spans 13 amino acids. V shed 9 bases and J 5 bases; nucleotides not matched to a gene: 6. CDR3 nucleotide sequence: TGCGCCAGAAGGACAGGGGGTAGGGAGACCCAGTACTTC. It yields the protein CARRTGGRETQYF.

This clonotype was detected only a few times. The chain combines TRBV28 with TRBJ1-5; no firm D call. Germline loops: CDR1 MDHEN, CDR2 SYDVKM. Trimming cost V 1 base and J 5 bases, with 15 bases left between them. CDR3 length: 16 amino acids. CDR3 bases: TGTGCCAGCAGTTTATTTCGACTCAGGAGATATCAGCCCCAGCATTTT. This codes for CASSLFRLRRYQPQHF.

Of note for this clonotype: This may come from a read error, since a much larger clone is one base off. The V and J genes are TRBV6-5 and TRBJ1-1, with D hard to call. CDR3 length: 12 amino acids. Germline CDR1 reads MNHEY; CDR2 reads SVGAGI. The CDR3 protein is CVSSYAGGGAFF. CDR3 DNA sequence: TGTGTCAGCAGTTACGCGGGCGGCGGAGCTTTCTTT.

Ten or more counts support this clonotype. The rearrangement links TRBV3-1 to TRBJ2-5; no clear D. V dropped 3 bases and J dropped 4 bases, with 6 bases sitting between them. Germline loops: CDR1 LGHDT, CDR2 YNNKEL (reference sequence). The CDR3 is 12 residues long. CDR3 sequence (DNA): TGTGCCAGCAGCCAGCTCCTAGAGACCCAGTACTTC. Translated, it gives CASSQLLETQYF.

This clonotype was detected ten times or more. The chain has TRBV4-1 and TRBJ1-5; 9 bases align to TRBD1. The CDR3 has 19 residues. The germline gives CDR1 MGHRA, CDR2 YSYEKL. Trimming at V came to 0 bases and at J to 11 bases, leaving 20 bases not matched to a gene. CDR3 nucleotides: TGCGCCAGCAGCCAAGATCTGGGCGGCCGGACAGGGGCCTTGGGAGCCCAGCATTTT. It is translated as CASSQDLGGRTGALGAQHF.

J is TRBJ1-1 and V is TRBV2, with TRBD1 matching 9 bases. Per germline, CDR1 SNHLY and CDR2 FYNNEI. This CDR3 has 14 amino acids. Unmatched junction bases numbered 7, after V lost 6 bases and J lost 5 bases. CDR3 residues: CASRRQGGETEAFF. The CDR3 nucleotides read TGTGCCAGCAGGAGACAGGGGGGGGAAACTGAAGCTTTCTTT.

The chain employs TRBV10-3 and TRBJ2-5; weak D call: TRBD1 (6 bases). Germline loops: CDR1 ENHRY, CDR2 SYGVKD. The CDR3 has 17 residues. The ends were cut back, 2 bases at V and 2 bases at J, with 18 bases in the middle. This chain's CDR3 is CAISEAKIRTAQETQYF. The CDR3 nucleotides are TGTGCCATCAGTGAGGCAAAAATAAGGACAGCTCAAGAGACCCAGTACTTC.

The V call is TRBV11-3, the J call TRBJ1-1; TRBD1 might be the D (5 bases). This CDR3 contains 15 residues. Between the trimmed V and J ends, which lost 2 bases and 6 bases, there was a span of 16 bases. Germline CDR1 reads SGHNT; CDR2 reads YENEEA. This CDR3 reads CASSLRMGGMAEAFF. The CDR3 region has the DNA TGTGCCAGCAGCTTAAGGATGGGGGGTATGGCTGAAGCTTTCTTT.